This entry describes one T cell receptor (beta chain). The specificity of this receptor is unknown. There are no base qualities to consult, and no much larger clone falls within one base. CDR1 is given as SGHAT and CDR2 as FQNNGV, both from the germline V gene. The CDR3 has 15 amino acids, counting the end cysteine and phenylalanine. Left in the record is the CDR3 DNA by itself, 45 bases read in frame from the first base. V was cut back by 2 bases and J by 0 bases, leaving a gap of 11 bases between them. The data stem from a study of T cell repertoires in cytomegalovirus infection (dated by TCRdb to the late 2010s). In terms of the full investigation: Peptide stimulations targeted recently identified HLA-C-restricted CMV epitopes, whose presentation resists viral immunomodulation, together with well-studied HLA-B-restricted epitopes. Donor HLA type was relevant to the analysis, because carriage of CMV infection together with the matching HLA type was indicated by public TCR beta signatures.

The treatment or condition tag for this specimen amounts to: in vitro stimulation with specific CMV peptide epitopes to enrich CMV-specific T cells. These reads were obtained on an Illumina HiSeq 1500. The public sequencing data were trimmed at Q25 with fastp and processed into clonotypes with MiXCR by TCRdb, which kept only in-frame beta chains. Identical CDR3 proteins give one entry, which carries the most common genes and DNA. The sample profile shows 200,000 to 250,000 distinct CDR3 sequences; 30% to 45% of them were found once. The top ten clones comprise around 64% of the sample. What the authors observed across the whole study: In both this cohort and an independent cohort of some 380 donors, the cumulative frequency of public TCR beta family members distinguished carriers of CMV infection plus the relevant HLA type. The ex vivo response was dominated by HLA-C-restricted CMV-specific TCR beta clonotypes, which also provided the single most frequent clonotype in two of eight donors.

Here the chain combines TRBV11-2 and TRBJ2-7, with the D gene tentatively TRBD1 or TRBD2, based on 5 matching bases in each. This receptor was identified in a human donor in good health (CMV status not recorded). Some clones in this sample may be carry-over from other donors' samples. Source: CD8+ T cells from cultured PBMCs, taken from culture after CMV antigen stimulation. The CDR3 is CASSLWGRGSYEQYF. At the DNA level, the sequence is TGTGCCAGCAGCTTATGGGGCCGGGGCTCCTACGAGCAGTACTTC.